A single sample is the source of the 7 T cell receptor beta chains below, sequenced in a study of regulatory T cells in long-lasting Graves disease (dated by TCRdb to about 2021). Libraries were made using multiplex PCR. Instrument on record: Illumina HiSeq 4000. TCR beta libraries were built with iRepertoire HTBI primers and Arm-PCR amplification of CDR3 regions. The raw public reads went through TCRdb reprocessing: fastp at Q25, MiXCR clone calling, in-frame beta chains kept. Merged by CDR3 protein, the rows form single entries marked with the most common genes and DNA. The sample has a few hundred thousand distinct CDR3 sequences on record, 23% of them singletons. The ten top clones hold around 26% of the sample. This specimen's time point label, interpreted: persistent/refractory GD, antithyroid drugs over 5 years with positive TRAb. RNA was extracted from PBMCs in TRIzol for both TCR sequencing and RNA sequencing.

The specimen comprised peripheral blood mononuclear cells (PBMCs), sampled when the disease was refractory, from a patient treated with antithyroid drugs. The source of these receptors is a female donor with Graves disease.

This clonotype was observed a few times. J is TRBJ1-2 and V is TRBV27; D may be TRBD1 (6 bases). V was pared by 6 bases and J by 0 bases, with 17 bases between. This CDR3 region has 16 residues. Per germline, CDR1 MNHEY and CDR2 SMNVEV (reference sequence). The CDR3 sequence: CASRTSKTGPNYGYTF. In DNA, the CDR3 is TGTGCCAGCAGGACATCCAAGACAGGCCCTAACTATGGCTACACCTTC.

The chain combines TRBV7-3 with TRBJ1-1, with a possible D match to TRBD1 (5 bases). The CDR3 is 16 residues long. Germline CDR1 is SGHTA and CDR2 is FQGTGA. Trimming cost V 5 bases and J 1 base, with 17 bases left between them. The CDR3 protein is CASSPRPGRGNTEAFF. The CDR3 DNA is TGTGCCAGCAGCCCCCGACCGGGACGTGGGAACACTGAAGCTTTCTTT.

This clonotype was seen a few times. The chain carries TRBV20-1 and TRBJ1-6, with D tentatively TRBD1 (6 bases). The V gene's germline CDR1 is DFQATT and CDR2 SNEGSKA (reference sequence). CDR3 length: 15 residues. V was trimmed by 1 base and J by 2 bases, leaving 9 bases between them. The CDR3 region is CSARVRQAYNSPLHF. Written as DNA, the CDR3 is TGCAGTGCTAGAGTGCGACAGGCCTATAATTCACCCCTCCACTTT.

Only a few counts were recorded for this clonotype. V gene TRBV6-5 combines with J gene TRBJ2-4; 8 positions agree with TRBD2. From germline, CDR1 is MNHEY and CDR2 SVGAGI. The ends lost 0 bases at V and 7 bases at J; junction bases unmatched: 8. The CDR3 sequence is 16 residues long. The CDR3 DNA follows: TGTGCCAGCAGTTACTCCCCCCGGGGGGGCCACAACATTCAGTACTTC. It codes for CASSYSPRGGHNIQYF.

This sequence joins TRBV28 and TRBJ1-5; tentatively, D is TRBD1 (6 bases). The germline V gene has CDR1 MDHEN and CDR2 SYDVKM. Trimming took off 8 bases at V and 2 bases at J, with 25 bases between the two ends. The CDR3 loop spans 18 amino acids. The chain's CDR3 is CASRQFAYREEGNQPQHF. Written as DNA, the CDR3 is TGTGCCAGCCGACAGTTTGCGTACAGGGAGGAAGGCAATCAGCCCCAGCATTTT. Drawing the rest from reference TRBV28 and TRBJ1-5, the complete variable domain is DVKVTQSSRYLVKRTGEKVFLECVQDMDHENMFWYRQDPGLGLRLIYFSYDVKMKEKGDIPEGYSVSREKKERFSLILESASTNQTSMYLCASRQFAYREEGNQPQHFGDGTRLSIL.

This clonotype was detected ten times or more. This chain connects TRBV29-1 to TRBJ1-2; D gene unclear. Germline values: CDR1 SQVTM, CDR2 ANQGSEA. The CDR3 sequence is 13 residues long. Trimming stripped 5 bases from V and 4 bases from J, with 14 bases between. CDR3 in DNA: TGCAGCGTTCAAGGGTCTGCGAGCTATGGCTACACCTTC. Translation gives CSVQGSASYGYTF.

The J gene is TRBJ2-2, the V gene TRBV6-2 or TRBV6-3; D gene ambiguous. The CDR3 has 11 residues. V was clipped by 6 bases and J by 8 bases, with 7 bases between them. Germline CDR1 is MNHEY and CDR2 is SVGEGT. Here the CDR3 DNA reads TGTGCCAGCAGGAACAGAGGGGAGCTGTTTTTT. Translated: CASRNRGELFF.